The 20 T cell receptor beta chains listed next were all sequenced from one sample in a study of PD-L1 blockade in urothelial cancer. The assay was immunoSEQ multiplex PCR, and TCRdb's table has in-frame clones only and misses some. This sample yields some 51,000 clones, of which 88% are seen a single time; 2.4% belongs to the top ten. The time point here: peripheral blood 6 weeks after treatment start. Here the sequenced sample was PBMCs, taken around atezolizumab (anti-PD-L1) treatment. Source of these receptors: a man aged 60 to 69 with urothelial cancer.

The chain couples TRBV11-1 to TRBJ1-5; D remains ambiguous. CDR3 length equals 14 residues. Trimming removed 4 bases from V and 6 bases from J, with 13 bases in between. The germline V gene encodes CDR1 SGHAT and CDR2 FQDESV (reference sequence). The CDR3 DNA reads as TGTGCCAGCAGCTCCTCTCCGGGAGGTCAGCCCCAGCATTTT. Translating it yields CASSSSPGGQPQHF.

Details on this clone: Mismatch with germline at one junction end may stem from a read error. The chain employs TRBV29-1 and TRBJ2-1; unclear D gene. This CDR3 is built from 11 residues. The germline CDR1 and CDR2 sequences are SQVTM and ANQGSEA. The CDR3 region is CSIDVYNEQFF. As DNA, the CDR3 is TGCAGCATTGACGTCTACAATGAGCAGTTCTTC.

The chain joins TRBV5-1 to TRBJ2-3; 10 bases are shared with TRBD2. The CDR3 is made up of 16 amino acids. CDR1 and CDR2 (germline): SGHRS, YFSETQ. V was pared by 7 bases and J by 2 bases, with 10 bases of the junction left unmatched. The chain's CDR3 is CASGGSGTSVTDTQYF. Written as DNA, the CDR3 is TGCGCCAGCGGAGGGTCCGGGACTAGCGTCACAGATACGCAGTATTTT.

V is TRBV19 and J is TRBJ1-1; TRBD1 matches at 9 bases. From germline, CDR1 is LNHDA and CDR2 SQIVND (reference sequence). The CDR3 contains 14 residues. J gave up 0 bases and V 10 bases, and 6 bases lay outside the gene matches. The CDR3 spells CATNRGRVNTEAFF. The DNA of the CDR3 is TGTGCCACCAACAGGGGGCGAGTGAACACTGAAGCTTTCTTT.

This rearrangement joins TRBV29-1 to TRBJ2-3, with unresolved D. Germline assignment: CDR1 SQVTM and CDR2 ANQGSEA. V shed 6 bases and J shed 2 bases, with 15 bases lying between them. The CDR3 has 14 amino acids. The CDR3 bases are TGCAGCGTCGTAAAACAAACAACCACAGATACGCAGTATTTT. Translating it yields CSVVKQTTTDTQYF.

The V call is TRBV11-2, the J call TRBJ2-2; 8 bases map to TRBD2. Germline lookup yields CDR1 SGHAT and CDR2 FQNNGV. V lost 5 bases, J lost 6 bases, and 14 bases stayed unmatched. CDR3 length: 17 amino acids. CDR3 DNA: TGTGCCAGCAGCCCGGGCCGGATAGCGGGAAGGGCCGGGGAGCTGTTTTTT. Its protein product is CASSPGRIAGRAGELFF.

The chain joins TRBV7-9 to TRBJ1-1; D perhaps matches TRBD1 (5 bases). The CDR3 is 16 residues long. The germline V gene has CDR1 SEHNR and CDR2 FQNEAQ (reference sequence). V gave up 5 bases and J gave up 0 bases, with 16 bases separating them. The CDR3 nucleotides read TGTGCCAGCAGCCCTGGGACCGGGAGGGTGAACACTGAAGCTTTCTTT. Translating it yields CASSPGTGRVNTEAFF.

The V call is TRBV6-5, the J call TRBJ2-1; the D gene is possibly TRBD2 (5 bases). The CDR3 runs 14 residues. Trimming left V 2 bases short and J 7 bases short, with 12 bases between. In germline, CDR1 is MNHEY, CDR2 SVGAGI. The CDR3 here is CASSYRGIVNEQFF. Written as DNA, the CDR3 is TGTGCCAGCAGTTACCGGGGTATCGTAAATGAGCAGTTCTTC.

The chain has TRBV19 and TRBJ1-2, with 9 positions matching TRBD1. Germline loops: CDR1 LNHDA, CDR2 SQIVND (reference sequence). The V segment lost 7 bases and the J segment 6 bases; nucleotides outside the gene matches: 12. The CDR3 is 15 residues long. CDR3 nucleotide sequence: TGTGCCAGTACTGTGAGGGGGACAGGGCTGGATGGCTACACCTTC. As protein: CASTVRGTGLDGYTF.

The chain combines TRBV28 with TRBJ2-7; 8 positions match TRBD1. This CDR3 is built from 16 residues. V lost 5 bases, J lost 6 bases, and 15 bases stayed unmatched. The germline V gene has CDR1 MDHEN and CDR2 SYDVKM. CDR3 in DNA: TGTGCCAGCAGTGCTCAGGGGGCGCCCCGTGGGGTCGAGCAGTACTTC. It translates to CASSAQGAPRGVEQYF.

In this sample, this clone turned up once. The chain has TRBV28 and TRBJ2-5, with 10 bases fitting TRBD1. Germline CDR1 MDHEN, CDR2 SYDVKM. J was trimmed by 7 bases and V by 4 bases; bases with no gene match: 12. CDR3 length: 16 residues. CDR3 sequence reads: CASSSGGQGPLGTQYF. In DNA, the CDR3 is TGTGCCAGCAGTTCCGGGGGACAGGGGCCCTTAGGGACCCAGTACTTC.

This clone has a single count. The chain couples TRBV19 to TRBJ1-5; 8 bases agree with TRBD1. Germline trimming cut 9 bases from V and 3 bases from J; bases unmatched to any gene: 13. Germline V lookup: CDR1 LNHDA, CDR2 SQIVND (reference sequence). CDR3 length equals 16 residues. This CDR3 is CASRDLQGVINQPQHF. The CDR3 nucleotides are TGTGCCAGCAGGGATTTACAGGGGGTGATCAATCAGCCCCAGCATTTT.

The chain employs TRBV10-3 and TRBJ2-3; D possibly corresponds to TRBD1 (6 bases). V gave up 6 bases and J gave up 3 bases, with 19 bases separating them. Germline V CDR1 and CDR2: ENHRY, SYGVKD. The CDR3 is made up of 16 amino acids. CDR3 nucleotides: TGTGCCATCAGGGATCCCAGGGGAGATGGGACAGATACGCAGTATTTT. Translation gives CAIRDPRGDGTDTQYF.

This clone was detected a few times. The CDR3 loop is CASSLVSRAGEQYF. Here the CDR3 DNA reads TGTGCCAGCAGCTTGGTCTCGCGGGCGGGAGAGCAGTACTTC. The gene calls are TRBV5-6 and TRBJ2-7; possible D gene TRBD2, 6 bases. This CDR3 has 14 residues. V gave up 0 bases and J gave up 7 bases, with 14 bases separating them. Per the germline V gene, CDR1 is SGHDT and CDR2 is YYEEEE.

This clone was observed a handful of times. The CDR3 coding sequence is TGTGCCAGCAGACAAACAGGGGCGGGCTATGGCTACACCTTC. This codes for CASRQTGAGYGYTF. This chain connects TRBV5-4 to TRBJ1-2; 7 positions match TRBD1. Per the germline V gene, CDR1 is SGHNT and CDR2 is YYREEE (reference sequence). Trimming removed 5 bases from V and 4 bases from J; junction bases left unmatched: 8. The CDR3 totals 14 residues.

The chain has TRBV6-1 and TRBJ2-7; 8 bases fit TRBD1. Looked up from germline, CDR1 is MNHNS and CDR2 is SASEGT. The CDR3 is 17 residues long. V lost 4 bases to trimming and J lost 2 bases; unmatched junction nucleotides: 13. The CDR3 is CASSVGQGAVTPYEQYF. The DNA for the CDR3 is TGTGCCAGCAGTGTCGGCCAGGGGGCGGTTACCCCCTACGAGCAGTACTTC.

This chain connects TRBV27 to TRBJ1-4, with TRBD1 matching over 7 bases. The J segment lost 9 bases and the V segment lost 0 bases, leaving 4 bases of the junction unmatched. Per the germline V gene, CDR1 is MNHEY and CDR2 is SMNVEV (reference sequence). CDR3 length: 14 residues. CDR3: CASSLSGTAKKLFF. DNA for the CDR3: TGTGCCAGCAGTTTATCGGGGACAGCGAAAAAACTGTTTTTT.

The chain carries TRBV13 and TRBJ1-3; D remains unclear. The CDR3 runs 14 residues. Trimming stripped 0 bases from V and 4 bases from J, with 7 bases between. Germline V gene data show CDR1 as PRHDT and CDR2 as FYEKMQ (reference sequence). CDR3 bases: TGTGCCAGCAGCTTAGGGGGCATGGGAAACACCATATATTTT. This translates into CASSLGGMGNTIYF.

The CDR3 loop reads CASSQVRAGSYNEQFF. The DNA of the CDR3 is TGCGCCAGCAGCCAAGTGAGGGCGGGCTCCTACAATGAGCAGTTCTTC. The chain carries TRBV4-1 and TRBJ2-1; perhaps TRBD2 as D (5 bases). The CDR3 runs to 16 residues. Germline CDR1 and CDR2: MGHRA and YSYEKL. V gave up 1 base and J gave up 0 bases, with 10 bases separating them.

CDR3 DNA sequence: TGTGCCAGCAGCTTAACGGGCGGGAAGAACACTGAAGCTTTCTTT. The encoded protein is CASSLTGGKNTEAFF. The J gene is TRBJ1-1, the V gene TRBV7-3; unclear D gene. CDR1 is SGHTA, CDR2 FQGTGA, per germline. The CDR3 sequence is 15 residues long. The V end lost 0 bases, the J end lost 1 base, and 9 bases lay between the germline ends.